One and the same sample provided the 3 T cell receptor beta chains below, sequenced in a study of beta chain features in type 1 diabetes. Expressed TCRB transcripts were sequenced after all isolated RNA was converted to cDNA. This table comes from immunoSEQ multiplex PCR, and its TCRdb copy is limited to in-frame clones, with some not included. This sample yields some 360,000 clones, of which around 19% are seen a single time; roughly 0.045% belongs to the top ten. Material for sequencing was naive CD4+ T cells from blood. The receptors were sampled from a woman aged 18-29 years in good health.

This chain joins TRBV9 and TRBJ1-6, with a possible D match to TRBD1 (6 bases). Germline values: CDR1 SGDLS, CDR2 YYNGEE. The V end was cut by 4 bases, the J end by 7 bases, with 12 bases between. This CDR3 is built from 14 residues. CDR3 residues: CASSLGQGNSPLHF. The CDR3 DNA is TGTGCCAGCAGCCTGGGGCAGGGGAATTCACCCCTCCACTTT.

This clone has only a few counts. The chain couples TRBV4-1 to TRBJ2-7; TRBD2 aligns across 10 bases. The length of the CDR3 is 15 residues. The germline V gene has CDR1 MGHRA and CDR2 YSYEKL. V gave up 3 bases and J gave up 3 bases; unmatched junction bases: 5. The CDR3 protein is CASSHPTSGDYEQYF. The CDR3, as DNA: TGCGCCAGCAGCCACCCAACTAGCGGGGACTACGAGCAGTACTTC.

This clone was picked up a small number of times. The chain carries TRBV2 and TRBJ2-1; 12 bases are shared with TRBD2. This CDR3 comprises 15 residues. Per germline, CDR1 SNHLY and CDR2 FYNNEI. V lost 4 bases and J lost 7; bases outside the gene matches: 5. The CDR3 reads CASSVGLAGLNEQFF. CDR3 DNA: TGTGCCAGCAGTGTTGGACTAGCGGGATTGAATGAGCAGTTCTTC.